The 16 T cell receptor beta chains below all came from one sample that was sequenced in a study of blood T cell repertoires in COVID-19. The table came from immunoSEQ multiplex PCR; TCRdb's copy has only in-frame clones and leaves some out. This table holds 350,000 to 450,000 clones, approximately 91% found once. Sequencing was carried out using PBMCs or T cells enriched from blood (not recorded which). The receptors shown here come from a middle-aged woman who had been exposed to COVID-19.

A single count supports this clone. The J gene is TRBJ2-5, the V gene TRBV7-2; possibly TRBD2 for D (5 bases). Looked up from germline, CDR1 is SGHTA and CDR2 is FQGNSA. Trimming shortened V by 2 bases and J by 2 bases, and 15 bases separated the two germline ends. The CDR3 length is 16 residues. The CDR3 here is CASSLNGGQIQETQYF. CDR3 nucleotides: TGTGCCAGCAGCTTAAATGGCGGGCAAATACAAGAGACCCAGTACTTC.

The table lists this clone with a count of one. This chain links TRBV29-1 with TRBJ1-3, with D possibly TRBD1 on 5 matching bases. The V and J ends lost 0 bases and 3 bases respectively, with 9 bases between them. Germline V gives CDR1 SQVTM, CDR2 ANQGSEA. The CDR3 sequence is 14 residues long. CDR3 nucleotides: TGCAGCGTTGAAGAGTCAGGGATTGGAAACACCATATATTTT. Protein sequence: CSVEESGIGNTIYF.

The chain carries TRBV5-1 and TRBJ1-4, with D possibly matching TRBD1 (6 bases). The CDR3 totals 13 residues. The V gene's germline CDR1 is SGHRS and CDR2 YFSETQ. Trimming removed 0 bases from V and 8 bases from J, with 8 bases in between. CDR3 in DNA: TGCGCCAGCAGCTTGGGGACAGTCGAAAAACTGTTTTTT. Translated, it gives CASSLGTVEKLFF.

The chain is built from TRBV5-1 and TRBJ1-2; D is possibly TRBD1 (6 bases). V lost 4 bases to trimming and J lost 6 bases, with 19 bases between them. Germline V gives CDR1 SGHRS, CDR2 YFSETQ. The CDR3 has 15 residues. The CDR3 nucleotides are TGCGCCAGCAGCCCTCAACAGGGACCTGGTAATGGCTACACCTTC. It translates to CASSPQQGPGNGYTF.

V is TRBV5-1 and J is TRBJ1-6; a weak D match, TRBD1 (5 bases). The CDR3 contains 15 residues. V lost 6 bases, J lost 5 bases, and 15 bases lay in between. Per the germline V gene, CDR1 is SGHRS and CDR2 is YFSETQ. The CDR3 nucleotides are TGCGCCAGCACGACCCAGGGCGGCGATAATTCACCCCTCCACTTT. Translation gives CASTTQGGDNSPLHF.

Details on this clone: The CDR3 does not end in the conserved phenylalanine or tryptophan, so this is likely a read error. The chain has TRBV11-3 and TRBJ2-4; weak D call: TRBD1 (5 bases). Germline V CDR1 and CDR2: SGHNT, YENEEA. Trimming left V 5 bases short and J 3 bases short, with 8 bases between. This CDR3 comprises 13 residues. The CDR3 DNA sequence: TGTGCCAGCAGCGGGGCAGGCAAAAACATTCAGTACCTC. This encodes CASSGAGKNIQYL.

The chain links TRBV12-3 or TRBV12-4 to TRBJ1-4; D perhaps matches TRBD1 (5 bases). V gave up 6 bases and J gave up 8 bases, with 10 bases separating them. The CDR3 runs to 12 residues. The CDR3 loop is CASRSHREKLFF. CDR3 nucleotide sequence: TGTGCCAGCAGATCCCACAGGGAAAAACTGTTTTTT.

V usage is TRBV2 and J usage is TRBJ2-3; 11 bases line up with TRBD1. This CDR3 comprises 16 residues. Trimming removed 7 bases from V and 2 bases from J; junction bases left unmatched: 8. In germline, CDR1 is SNHLY, CDR2 FYNNEI. The CDR3 bases are TGTGCCAGCACCAAGGACAGGGGGCGAAACACAGATACGCAGTATTTT. Translated, it gives CASTKDRGRNTDTQYF.

The chain is built from TRBV6-5 and TRBJ2-7, with D maybe TRBD1 (6 bases). V lost 8 bases, J lost 3 bases, and 17 bases lay in between. CDR1 and CDR2 from the germline V gene are MNHEY and SVGAGI. This CDR3 spans 14 amino acids. The CDR3 coding sequence is TGTGCCAGCGGGGGATCAGGGGTATACTACGAGCAGTACTTC. Translated: CASGGSGVYYEQYF.

The V gene is TRBV9, the J gene TRBJ2-1, with 8 bases lining up with TRBD2. V dropped 0 bases and J dropped 7; count of bases not matched to a gene: 12. Germline V gives CDR1 SGDLS, CDR2 YYNGEE. The CDR3 is 17 residues long. The CDR3 DNA sequence: TGTGCCAGCAGCGTAGCCGCGGGGAGCGGGAGATGGAATGAGCAGTTCTTC. Amino acid sequence: CASSVAAGSGRWNEQFF.

V usage is TRBV5-1 and J usage is TRBJ2-7, with TRBD1 as a possible D gene (7 bases). The V end lost 2 bases, the J end lost 2 bases, and 14 bases lay between the germline ends. The CDR3 is 15 residues long. CDR1 and CDR2 from the germline V gene are SGHRS and YFSETQ. The CDR3 is CASSLGGGTAYEQYF. CDR3 bases: TGCGCCAGCAGCTTAGGAGGCGGGACAGCCTACGAGCAGTACTTC.

The chain joins TRBV9 to TRBJ2-7; possible D gene TRBD1, 6 bases. This CDR3 contains 14 residues. Germline-derived CDR1 and CDR2 are SGDLS and YYNGEE. V lost 1 base and J 4 bases, leaving 12 bases between the germline ends. This CDR3 is CASSVTGSGYEQYF. The CDR3 DNA sequence: TGTGCCAGCAGCGTAACAGGGTCCGGGTACGAGCAGTACTTC. The full variable domain, in which reference TRBV9 and TRBJ2-7 provide the parts outside the CDR3, is DSGVTQTPKHLITATGQRVTLRCSPRSGDLSVYWYQQSLDQGLQFLIQYYNGEERAKGNILERFSAQQFPDLHSELNLSSLELGDSALYFCASSVTGSGYEQYFGPGTRLTVT.

As regards this clone: The same CDR3 is also encoded by other DNA sequences in this sample. The chain employs TRBV27 and TRBJ2-2; D perhaps matches TRBD2 (5 bases). This CDR3 has 13 amino acids. V was clipped by 3 bases and J by 5 bases, with 7 bases between them. CDR1 and CDR2 (germline): MNHEY, SMNVEV (reference sequence). This chain's CDR3 is CASSFGGTGELFF. The CDR3 DNA reads as TGTGCCAGCAGTTTCGGCGGGACCGGGGAGCTGTTTTTT.

This chain connects TRBV7-3 to TRBJ2-1; 10 bases are shared with TRBD1. Germline assignment: CDR1 SGHTA and CDR2 FQGTGA. The CDR3 totals 16 residues. Losses at the gene ends were 2 bases for V and 4 bases for J; bases not matched to a gene: 5. The CDR3 loop reads CASSLEGTGVYNEQFF. The DNA for the CDR3 is TGTGCCAGCAGCTTAGAAGGGACAGGGGTTTACAATGAGCAGTTCTTC.

This sequence joins TRBV3-1 (or the pseudogene TRBV3-2) and TRBJ1-2, with TRBD1 matching 9 bases. V was pared by 2 bases and J by 4 bases, with 5 bases of the junction left unmatched. The CDR3 contains 15 residues. Germline values: CDR1 LGHDT, CDR2 YNNKEL (reference sequence). This CDR3 is CASSQKQGAGYGYTF. CDR3 sequence (DNA): TGTGCCAGCAGCCAAAAACAGGGGGCGGGCTATGGCTACACCTTC.

The rearrangement joins TRBV24-1 to TRBJ1-1; D is possibly TRBD1 (5 bases). V was shortened by 3 bases and J by 5 bases, with 15 bases between the two germline ends. CDR1 and CDR2 (germline): KGHDR, SFDVKD. CDR3 length: 15 amino acids. This CDR3 reads CATSDANSGGTEAFF. The CDR3 DNA reads TGTGCCACCAGTGATGCCAATTCGGGGGGAACTGAAGCTTTCTTT.